This is a list of T cell receptor beta chains from one sample in a study of T-cell memory formation after mild COVID-19. Each CDR3 protein gets one entry after TCRdb re-called the 5' RACE reads with MiXCR. The table shows some 270,000 distinct CDR3 sequences, with approximately 15% occurring only once. The sequenced material came from PBMCs or a T cell subset sorted from them (not recorded which). These receptors came from an adult woman who had mild COVID-19 (a few samples of this study predate the infection). Cell type and time point are not known. Both conserved end residues are part of each CDR3. A D gene is named only where the DNA matches it firmly. Only some rows state a clone size, as once, few, many or a class for expanded clones.

D gene | J gene | V gene | clone size | CDR3 protein | CDR3 DNA
- | TRBJ1-4 | TRBV7-2 | - | CASSRDRVGNEKLFF | TGTGCCAGCAGCCGAGACAGAGTTGGTAATGAAAAACTGTTTTTT
- | TRBJ1-2 | TRBV29-1 | many | CSVETPPLGGGYTF | TGCAGCGTTGAAACCCCACCGCTGGGAGGCGGCTACACCTTC
- | TRBJ2-2 | TRBV24-1 | few | CATGRPGSPATGELFF | TGTGCCACCGGGCGACCGGGGTCCCCAGCCACCGGGGAGCTGTTTTTT
- | TRBJ2-5 | TRBV12-3/TRBV12-4 | - | CASSFGAGTPQETQYF | TGTGCCAGCAGTTTCGGGGCAGGGACACCTCAAGAGACCCAGTACTTC
TRBD1 | TRBJ2-7 | TRBV6-6 | - | CASGRAGGIYEQYF | TGTGCCAGCGGACGGGCAGGGGGCATCTACGAGCAGTACTTC
- | TRBJ2-7 | TRBV4-3 | - | CASSPQGWGGMYEQYF | TGCGCCAGCAGCCCGCAGGGGTGGGGTGGGATGTACGAGCAGTACTTC
- | TRBJ2-1 | TRBV9 | - | CASSVGWQTPNEQFF | TGTGCCAGCAGCGTAGGGTGGCAAACCCCCAATGAGCAGTTCTTC
- | TRBJ2-2 | TRBV12-3/TRBV12-4 | few | CASMKQEWTGELFF | TGTGCCAGCATGAAACAGGAATGGACCGGGGAGCTGTTTTTT
- | TRBJ2-1 | TRBV14 | - | CASSQGRQTPYNEQFF | TGTGCCAGCAGCCAAGGCAGGCAGACCCCCTACAATGAGCAGTTCTTC
TRBD1 | TRBJ2-3 | TRBV4-2 | many | CASSQVVVGTGSTDTQYF | TGTGCCAGCAGCCAAGTGGTGGTGGGGACAGGGAGCACAGATACGCAGTATTTT
TRBD2 | TRBJ2-1 | TRBV30 | - | CAWTRFGTSADNEQFF | TGTGCCTGGACGCGATTTGGGACTAGCGCCGACAATGAGCAGTTCTTC
- | TRBJ1-6 | TRBV30 | few | CAWHRALRDSPLHF | TGTGCCTGGCATAGGGCCTTAAGGGATTCACCCCTCCACTTT
- | TRBJ2-5 | TRBV11-2 | medium-sized | CASRDNKWKETQYF | TGTGCCAGCAGAGATAACAAGTGGAAAGAGACCCAGTACTTC
- | TRBJ2-1 | TRBV18 | few | CASSPGLTSYNEQFF | TGTGCCAGCTCACCCGGACTTACATCCTACAATGAGCAGTTCTTC
- | TRBJ2-6 | TRBV6-6 | - | CASIAGYSGANVLTF | TGTGCCAGCATTGCGGGGTACTCTGGGGCCAACGTCCTGACTTTC
TRBD2 | TRBJ2-1 | TRBV19 | many | CASSSGRVFNEQFF | TGTGCCAGTAGTAGCGGGAGGGTATTCAATGAGCAGTTCTTC
TRBD2 | TRBJ2-2 | TRBV4-1 | - | CASSQGLAGGPPGELFF | TGCGCCAGCAGCCAAGGACTAGCGGGCGGGCCCCCCGGGGAGCTGTTTTTT
TRBD2 | TRBJ2-7 | TRBV5-1 | few | CASSVTSGRYEQYF | TGCGCCAGCAGCGTGACTAGCGGGCGTTACGAGCAGTACTTC
TRBD1 | TRBJ2-7 | TRBV29-1 | - | CSVTPGQGYEQYF | TGCAGCGTTACTCCGGGACAGGGATACGAGCAGTACTTC
- | TRBJ2-5 | TRBV7-7 | - | CASSPSGGGQETQYF | TGTGCCAGCAGCCCTAGTGGTGGGGGCCAAGAGACCCAGTACTTC
- | TRBJ2-1 | TRBV4-1 | many | CASSQHGQNNEQFF | TGCGCCAGCAGCCAGCACGGACAGAACAATGAGCAGTTCTTC
TRBD2 | TRBJ2-3 | TRBV7-2 | few | CASSFDGGAMDTQYF | TGTGCCAGCAGCTTCGACGGGGGGGCCATGGATACGCAGTATTTT
TRBD1 | TRBJ2-7 | TRBV24-1 | - | CATRGTGGSEQYF | TGTGCCACCCGCGGGACAGGGGGCAGCGAGCAGTACTTC
- | TRBJ1-2 | TRBV5-1 | few | CASSLERVNYGYTF | TGCGCCAGCAGCTTGGAAAGGGTTAACTATGGCTACACCTTC
TRBD2 | TRBJ2-1 | TRBV24-1 | - | CATSGNERGGSRNEQFF | TGTGCCACCAGTGGCAACGAGCGGGGGGGCAGTAGGAATGAGCAGTTCTTC
- | TRBJ1-2 | TRBV21-1 | - | CASSKALGLRLRRDLGYTF | TGTGCCAGCAGCAAAGCGCTTGGGCTTCGTCTGCGGCGGGATTTGGGCTACACCTTC
- | TRBJ1-5 | TRBV5-6 | few | CASSFRAANQPQHF | TGTGCCAGCAGCTTCCGGGCGGCCAATCAGCCCCAGCATTTT
TRBD2 | TRBJ2-1 | TRBV5-1 | - | CASSALTSGRGNEQFF | TGCGCCAGCAGCGCGCTCACTAGCGGGAGAGGAAATGAGCAGTTCTTC
TRBD1 | TRBJ2-7 | TRBV7-2 | few | CASSPPGQGYEQYF | TGTGCCAGCAGCCCCCCCGGACAGGGGTACGAGCAGTACTTC
TRBD1 | TRBJ2-1 | TRBV20-1 | few | CSARPDRGGQFF | TGCAGTGCTAGACCGGACAGGGGTGGGCAGTTCTTC
- | TRBJ2-7 | TRBV5-6 | few | CASSLDRFGVGRSDEQYF | TGTGCCAGCAGCTTAGATCGGTTCGGTGTTGGTAGGTCGGACGAGCAGTACTTC
TRBD2 | TRBJ2-1 | TRBV7-2 | - | CASSLVGSGSRNEQFF | TGTGCCAGCAGCTTAGTGGGTAGCGGGAGTCGGAATGAGCAGTTCTTC
TRBD2 | TRBJ2-3 | TRBV6-5 | - | CASSFGTSGTDTQYF | TGTGCCAGCAGTTTCGGGACTAGCGGTACAGATACGCAGTATTTT
- | TRBJ1-1 | TRBV29-1 | few | CSVVRDSTEAFF | TGCAGCGTTGTGCGAGATAGCACTGAAGCTTTCTTT
- | TRBJ1-5 | TRBV20-1 | few | CSAREVARGGQPQHF | TGCAGTGCTAGAGAGGTAGCCAGGGGCGGTCAGCCCCAGCATTTT
- | TRBJ1-1 | TRBV7-9 | - | CASSLGARSDTEAFF | TGTGCCAGCAGCTTGGGGGCGAGATCGGACACTGAAGCTTTCTTT
TRBD2 | TRBJ2-3 | TRBV7-3 | few | CASSSGTSGSRTQYF | TGTGCCAGCAGCTCAGGGACTAGCGGGAGTCGTACGCAGTATTTT
- | TRBJ1-4 | TRBV12-3/TRBV12-4 | many | CASSLGGTTNEKLFF | TGTGCCAGCAGTTTAGGAGGGACAACTAATGAAAAACTGTTTTTT
TRBD1 | TRBJ2-7 | TRBV6-1 | - | CASSEFRTGNYEQYF | TGTGCCAGCAGTGAATTTAGGACAGGGAACTACGAGCAGTACTTC
TRBD1 | TRBJ2-1 | TRBV6-6 | few | CASSYSGTGASEQFF | TGTGCCAGCAGTTACTCGGGAACAGGGGCTAGTGAGCAGTTCTTC
TRBD2 | TRBJ2-1 | TRBV12-3/TRBV12-4 | many | CASSLGLAGGPTLLF | TGTGCCAGCAGTCTTGGACTAGCGGGGGGGCCAACCCTACTCTTC
TRBD1 | TRBJ1-2 | TRBV7-3 | many | CASSFGDRGGYTF | TGTGCCAGCAGCTTCGGGGACAGGGGCGGCTACACCTTC
- | TRBJ1-1 | TRBV29-1 | - | CSVVGLGASAGVPTEAFF | TGCAGCGTTGTTGGCTTGGGGGCATCCGCGGGCGTGCCCACTGAAGCTTTCTTT
- | TRBJ1-1 | TRBV12-3/TRBV12-4 | few | CASSFEQRLGAFF | TGTGCCAGCAGCTTTGAACAGAGACTGGGAGCTTTCTTT
- | TRBJ1-1 | TRBV6-1 | - | CASMVQLSSTEAFF | TGTGCCAGCATGGTCCAGTTGAGTAGCACTGAAGCTTTCTTT
- | TRBJ1-2 | TRBV4-2 | - | CASSQDFGTNYTF | TGTGCCAGCAGCCAAGATTTTGGGACCAACTACACCTTC
- | TRBJ1-2 | TRBV20-1 | - | CSARIGGNYGYTF | TGCAGTGCTAGAATAGGGGGAAACTATGGCTACACCTTC
- | TRBJ1-1 | TRBV24-1 | - | CATSDLESGRAFF | TGTGCCACCAGTGATTTGGAGTCCGGTAGAGCTTTCTTT
TRBD1 | TRBJ2-7 | TRBV2 | few | CASTTGTGVGYEQYF | TGTGCCAGCACAACCGGGACAGGGGTTGGATATGAGCAGTACTTC
- | TRBJ1-2 | TRBV5-4 | - | CASSFDGTTNYTF | TGTGCCAGCAGCTTCGACGGAACTACGAACTACACCTTC
- | TRBJ2-1 | TRBV19 | - | CASSMGLLSYNEQFF | TGTGCCAGTAGTATGGGACTTCTCTCTTACAATGAGCAGTTCTTC
TRBD1 | TRBJ2-2 | TRBV10-3 | - | CAIRPGTGATGELFF | TGTGCCATCAGGCCCGGGACAGGGGCCACCGGGGAGCTGTTTTTT
- | TRBJ2-5 | TRBV10-3 | many | CAIRGQQETQYF | TGTGCCATCAGAGGCCAACAAGAGACCCAGTACTTC
- | TRBJ1-5 | TRBV6-6 | many | CASSFLNQPQHF | TGTGCCAGCAGTTTCCTGAATCAGCCCCAGCATTTT
- | TRBJ1-1 | TRBV5-1 | few | CASSLITFMNTEAFF | TGCGCCAGCAGCTTGATCACGTTTATGAACACTGAAGCTTTCTTT
TRBD1 | TRBJ1-2 | TRBV3-1 | - | CASSPGTEPYGYTF | TGTGCCAGCAGCCCGGGGACAGAGCCCTATGGCTACACCTTC